This is a list of T cell receptor beta chains from one sample in a study of T cell responses to AZD1222 COVID-19 vaccine. Sequencing used immunoSEQ multiplex PCR; TCRdb keeps in-frame clones, though not all of them. The sample lists about 110,000 clones, about 90% occurring once. This material consisted of peripheral blood, taken on day 0 of AZD1222 vaccination. The receptor set was obtained from an adult in good health. Each CDR3 is given with its conserved first and last residue. D genes are given only for firm matches. Size is stated for part of the rows, as once, few or many counts, or as a class when the clone is expanded.

j_call cdr3_length clone_size d_call v_call cdr3_aa cdr3_nt
TRBJ1-1 12 - - TRBV10-2 CASTEGDTEAFF TGCGCCAGCACCGAGGGGGACACTGAAGCTTTCTTT
TRBJ2-7 18 - TRBD2 TRBV5-1 CASSRTGGGTTQLYEQYF TGCGCCAGCAGCCGGACTGGGGGAGGGACTACCCAACTCTACGAGCAGTACTTC
TRBJ1-2 13 - - TRBV9 CASSVGSSYGYTF TGTGCCAGCAGCGTAGGATCCTCCTATGGCTACACCTTC
TRBJ2-3 14 - - TRBV2 CASRARDFTDTQYF TGTGCCAGCAGGGCACGGGACTTCACAGATACGCAGTATTTT
TRBJ2-3 15 - - TRBV20-1 CSASETGRGADTQYF TGCAGTGCTAGTGAGACAGGGCGGGGAGCAGATACGCAGTATTTT
TRBJ1-4 12 - - TRBV12-3/TRBV12-4 CASSLGGGPRLF TGTGCCAGCAGTTTAGGTGGTGGGCCACGGCTCTTT
TRBJ1-4 15 - TRBD1 TRBV19 CASRWTGGGNEKLFF TGTGCCAGTAGGTGGACAGGGGGTGGAAATGAAAAACTGTTTTTT
TRBJ2-1 16 - TRBD2 TRBV10-1 CASSAGASGTGNEQFF TGCGCCAGCAGTGCAGGGGCTAGCGGGACCGGGAATGAGCAGTTCTTC
TRBJ2-5 14 - - TRBV5-1 CASSIQPTQETQYF TGCGCCAGCAGTATACAGCCTACTCAAGAGACCCAGTACTTC
TRBJ1-6 13 - - TRBV5-1 CASSAGQNSPLHF TGCGCCAGCAGCGCTGGACAGAATTCACCCCTCCACTTT
TRBJ1-1 13 - - TRBV30 CAWARDVGTEAFF TGTGCCTGGGCGAGGGACGTTGGCACTGAAGCTTTCTTT
TRBJ1-5 13 few - TRBV2 CASSEVLNQPQHF TGTGCCAGCAGTGAGGTTTTGAATCAGCCCCAGCATTTT
TRBJ1-2 14 - TRBD1 TRBV29-1 CSAPGQAEAGGYTF TGCAGCGCCCCGGGACAGGCGGAGGCCGGCGGCTACACCTTC
TRBJ1-2 12 - - TRBV12-3/TRBV12-4 CASRGGGLGYTF TGTGCCAGCAGGGGCGGCGGGCTGGGCTACACCTTC
TRBJ2-1 15 - - TRBV7-9 CASSWRGNSYNEQFF TGTGCCAGCAGCTGGCGAGGGAATTCCTACAATGAGCAGTTCTTC
TRBJ1-4 17 - - TRBV19 CASSIDPYSGIRSKLFF TGTGCCAGTAGTATAGATCCTTACAGTGGGATTAGGTCGAAACTGTTTTTT
TRBJ2-5 13 - - TRBV10-3 CAISRGLQETQYF TGTGCCATCAGCCGTGGACTCCAAGAGACCCAGTACTTC
TRBJ1-3 15 once - TRBV15 CATSRDIYSGNTIYF TGTGCCACCAGCAGAGATATATACTCTGGAAACACCATATATTTT
TRBJ2-1 14 - - TRBV7-2 CASSPRQALNEQFF TGTGCCAGCAGCCCTAGACAGGCCCTCAATGAGCAGTTCTTC
TRBJ2-4 14 - TRBD1 TRBV5-1 CASSSRQGADIQYF TGCGCCAGCAGCTCACGGCAGGGGGCGGACATTCAGTACTTC
TRBJ1-1 13 - - TRBV6-5 CASSYRGQREAFF TGTGCCAGCAGTTACCGAGGACAGCGTGAAGCTTTCTTT
TRBJ2-1 16 once TRBD2 TRBV10-1 CASSESGGGVLNEQFF TGCGCCAGCAGTGAGAGTGGCGGGGGGGTTCTGAATGAGCAGTTCTTC
TRBJ1-1 14 - - TRBV18 CASSPTTANTEAFF TGTGCCAGCTCACCAACCACTGCGAACACTGAAGCTTTCTTT
TRBJ2-3 14 - - TRBV5-1 CASSLGPSTDTQYF TGCGCCAGCAGCTTGGGTCCCAGCACAGATACGCAGTATTTT
TRBJ1-4 15 - - TRBV5-1 CASSQQYFPNEKLFF TGCGCCAGCAGCCAACAGTATTTTCCTAATGAAAAACTGTTTTTT